In terms of frequency, the clone carrying this T cell receptor (beta chain) is medium-sized (0.01 to 0.1%). Its antigen remains unidentified. TRB cDNA was prepared as libraries by UMI-labeled 5' RACE. TCRdb re-called the 5' RACE reads and gives one entry per CDR3 protein, without DNA. This sample's table has several thousand distinct CDR3 sequences. These data are taken from a study of CXCR3-negative and CXCR3-positive naive CD8 T cells. Study-level findings and limits: Naive cells that were CXCR3-negative or CXCR3-positive used TRBV-TRBJ genes alike, while memory cells diverged. Fresh PBMCs went into most assays, and CXCR3 expression partly declined after cryopreservation.

Germline V gene lookup returns CDR1 SQVTM and CDR2 ANQGSEA. The CDR3 covers 13 residues. Input material: naive CXCR3- CD8+ T cells from blood. Regarding subset: CD45RO-CCR7+CD27+CD95- naive CD8+ T cells lacking CXCR3 (TNR3-). This TCR was recovered from a human donor in good health. Some clones in this sample may be carry-over from other donors' samples. The gene calls are TRBV29-1 and TRBJ2-2. The chain's CDR3 is CSVGQLNTGELFF.